The entry below gives a single TCR beta chain sequence along with its context. What it binds is not known. This sample was taken from a study of T cell responses to AZD1222 COVID-19 vaccine. The method was immunoSEQ multiplex PCR; TCRdb's version includes in-frame clones alone and lacks a portion of them. The table shows some 83,000 clones, with around 89% occurring only once. Investigators merged groups given second doses at roughly 4 or roughly 12 weeks. The study, taken as a whole, reports: The reported proportion of spike-specific TCRs targeting unmutated variant regions was nearly half. The study found Spike-specific TCR breadth and depth rose after two AZD1222 doses. Among AZD1222 vaccinees, only six or seven were seropositive at baseline.

The input for sequencing was peripheral blood, taken 28 days after the second AZD1222 dose. The TCR sequence derives from an adult who received the AZD1222 COVID-19 vaccine.

This chain's CDR3 is CASSPGTGGFSEAFF. For the CDR3, the DNA is TGTGCCAGCAGCCCCGGGACAGGGGGTTTCTCTGAAGCTTTCTTT. The gene calls are TRBV7-6 and TRBJ1-1, with 11 bases fitting TRBD1. The CDR3 spans 15 residues. Germline V gives CDR1 SGHVS, CDR2 FNYEAQ. V lost 5 bases and J lost 6; bases outside the gene matches: 8.